This T cell receptor beta chain derives from a study of neurological immune-mediated disorders. TCRdb reprocessed the 5' RACE reads with MiXCR, giving one entry per CDR3 protein. This sample carries 66,000 or so distinct CDR3 sequences, around 3.3% of them seen once, and the ten largest clones take around 3.6%. This clonotype was observed many times. The CDR3 is made up of 16 amino acids. From germline, CDR1 is LGHDT and CDR2 YNNKEL (reference sequence). J gave up 3 bases and V 2 bases, and 9 bases lay outside the gene matches. Sequencing was carried out using PBMCs. The genes are TRBV3-1 and TRBJ1-1; 7 nucleotides match TRBD1. This clonotype was sampled from a man aged 40-50 years with multiple sclerosis. CDR3 residues: CASSQTTGLGDTEAFF. The CDR3 coding sequence is TGTGCCAGCAGCCAAACGACAGGGCTGGGTGACACTGAAGCTTTCTTT.